This T cell receptor beta chain emerged from a study of blood T cell repertoires in COVID-19. For the study at large: Sites across the United States, Italy and Spain contributed samples from acute and convalescent COVID-19. PBMCs, B-cell-depleted T cells, or T cells provided the cDNA or gDNA that made up the material.

V gave up 4 bases and J gave up 0 bases, with 10 bases separating them. Germline loops: CDR1 KGHSH, CDR2 LQKENI. The CDR3 runs 15 residues. Under the authors' procedure: Quantification of nucleated cells was approximated via reference gene primer amplification. Some clones are missing from TCRdb's copy, which holds only in-frame ones; the method was immunoSEQ multiplex PCR. V and J calls plus clone size are reproduced from that table; the DNA served to infer D and trimming. Of over 100,000 clones in the sample, 86% were seen once. The gene calls are TRBV18 and TRBJ2-1, with a tentative D call TRBD1 (5 bases). The sequence came from a man aged 35 to 55 with acute or convalescent COVID-19. Sequencing used peripheral blood. CDR3 amino acids: CASSLQGNSYNEQFF. CDR3 nucleotide sequence: TGTGCCAGCTCACTCCAGGGTAACTCCTACAATGAGCAGTTCTTC.